This entry lists 31 T cell receptor beta chains sequenced from one sample in a study of identical twins. One entry per CDR3 protein results from TCRdb running MiXCR on the 5' RACE reads. This table holds more than 1.5 million distinct CDR3 sequences, under 35% found once. The sample consisted of cord blood. Receptors were obtained from a newborn girl in good health.

The rearrangement joins TRBV6-1 to TRBJ1-5; D not resolved. V dropped 3 bases and J dropped 0 bases, with 12 bases sitting between them. CDR3 length equals 16 residues. Germline lookup yields CDR1 MNHNS and CDR2 SASEGT. CDR3 bases: TGTGCCAGCAGTGAGAGGGTACGGTATAGCAATCAGCCCCAGCATTTT. This codes for CASSERVRYSNQPQHF.

The chain combines TRBV30 with TRBJ2-1, with 7 bases aligning to TRBD1. The CDR3 spans 15 residues. The germline gives CDR1 GTSNPN, CDR2 SVGIG (reference sequence). V lost 8 bases to trimming and J lost 1 base; unmatched junction nucleotides: 11. CDR3 sequence reads: CAPGGGRGSYNEQFF. CDR3 coding DNA: TGTGCCCCTGGGGGCGGCAGGGGGTCCTACAATGAGCAGTTCTTC.

The chain joins TRBV6-5 to TRBJ2-7, with 13 bases aligning to TRBD2. The CDR3 length is 17 residues. The trim removed 4 bases at V and 4 bases at J, leaving 10 bases unmatched. From germline, CDR1 is MNHEY and CDR2 SVGAGI. The CDR3 bases are TGTGCCAGCAGTTCCCCTTATGGGACTAGCGGGACTTACGAGCAGTACTTC. Amino acid sequence: CASSSPYGTSGTYEQYF.

This clonotype was counted only a few times. This rearrangement joins TRBV13 to TRBJ2-5, with 8 bases lining up with TRBD2. The DNA matches TRBJ2-7 better at its end, which makes the J call doubtful. The CDR3 has 14 residues. Germline V gene sequence: CDR1 PRHDT, CDR2 FYEKMQ (reference sequence). In nucleotides, the CDR3 is TGTGCCAGCAGCCCCATAAGCGGGGGTTACGAGCAGTACTTC. Encoded protein: CASSPISGGYEQYF.

The genes are TRBV7-9 and TRBJ1-2, with D unresolved. V gave up 1 base and J gave up 4 bases, with 16 bases separating them. Germline V gene data show CDR1 as SEHNR and CDR2 as FQNEAQ (reference sequence). The CDR3 has 16 amino acids. The CDR3: CASSLEGRDTGYGYTF. For the CDR3, the DNA is TGTGCCAGCAGCTTAGAAGGCCGCGACACTGGCTATGGCTACACCTTC.

This clonotype was picked up a small number of times. V usage is TRBV18 and J usage is TRBJ2-7; 11 nucleotides line up with TRBD2. There are 14 residues in the CDR3. The J segment lost 6 bases and the V segment lost 8 bases, leaving 9 bases of the junction unmatched. Germline V gene data show CDR1 as KGHSH and CDR2 as LQKENI. CDR3 loop: CASKTVLAGGEQYF. CDR3 DNA: TGTGCCAGCAAAACTGTCCTAGCGGGAGGCGAGCAGTACTTC.

The genes are TRBV14 and TRBJ2-1; 11 bases agree with TRBD2. Germline CDR1 SGHDN, CDR2 FVKESK. The CDR3 sequence is 17 residues long. V shed 0 bases, J shed 2 bases, and the junction held 3 bases outside the gene matches. In nucleotides, the CDR3 is TGTGCCAGCAGCCAAGAGAGGGGACTAGCGGCCTACAATGAGCAGTTCTTC. It specifies CASSQERGLAAYNEQFF.

This clonotype was detected a few times. The chain employs TRBV28 and TRBJ2-7, with D possibly called TRBD1 or TRBD2 (6 bases each). V was cut by 3 bases and J by 4 bases, with 13 bases left in between. Germline V lookup: CDR1 MDHEN, CDR2 SYDVKM. CDR3 length equals 14 residues. The CDR3 region has the DNA TGTGCCAGCAGTTTCCCCCAAGGGGGGTACGAGCAGTACTTC. It codes for CASSFPQGGYEQYF.

V and J are TRBV2 and TRBJ2-7, with TRBD2 matching over 8 bases. The V segment lost 3 bases and the J segment 7 bases; nucleotides outside the gene matches: 11. The germline CDR1 and CDR2 sequences are SNHLY and FYNNEI. The CDR3 consists of 15 residues. The CDR3 sequence is CASSDVGGGFIEQYF. The CDR3 nucleotides read TGTGCCAGCAGTGACGTTGGCGGGGGGTTCATTGAGCAGTACTTC.

The rearrangement links TRBV7-9 to TRBJ2-7; possible D gene TRBD1, 6 bases. Trimming stripped 5 bases from V and 7 bases from J, with 24 bases between. CDR3 size: 16 residues. The germline CDR1 and CDR2 sequences are SEHNR and FQNEAQ (reference sequence). The CDR3 here is CASSIPETGAGHEQYF. CDR3 bases: TGTGCCAGCAGCATCCCAGAGACAGGCGCCGGGCATGAGCAGTACTTC.

This clonotype was seen ten or more times. The rearrangement uses TRBV7-2 and TRBJ2-1, with a weak D call TRBD1 (6 bases). This CDR3 region has 13 residues. Germline values: CDR1 SGHTA, CDR2 FQGNSA. The V end lost 2 bases, the J end lost 8 bases, and 10 bases lay between the germline ends. CDR3: CASSLPQGYEQFF. Here the CDR3 DNA reads TGTGCCAGCAGCTTACCCCAGGGGTATGAGCAGTTCTTC.

In its sample, this clonotype was seen many times. One base away lies a much larger clone, so this may be a sequencing read error. V is TRBV5-1 and J is TRBJ2-1; 7 positions agree with TRBD2. The DNA end favors TRBJ2-7, so the J call may be wrong. Looked up from germline, CDR1 is SGHRS and CDR2 is YFSETQ. The CDR3 is 13 residues long. The CDR3 coding sequence is TGTGCCAGCAGCTTGACTAGCTACAATGAGCAGTACTTC. This translates into CASSLTSYNEQYF.

This clonotype was seen a few times. J is TRBJ2-1 and V is TRBV5-1; 8 bases line up with TRBD2. The J call may be wrong; the DNA end is better matched by TRBJ2-7. Per the germline V gene, CDR1 is SGHRS and CDR2 is YFSETQ. This CDR3 spans 18 amino acids. The CDR3 reads CASSTLSLAGGSYNEQYF. CDR3 DNA sequence: TGCGCCAGCAGCACTCTTTCTCTGGCGGGAGGATCCTACAATGAGCAGTACTTC.

This chain joins TRBV20-1 and TRBJ2-1, with D possibly being TRBD1 or TRBD2 (6 bases each). The germline V and J ends were trimmed by 0 bases and 4 bases, with 13 bases remaining between them. The CDR3 is 15 amino acids. The V gene's germline CDR1 is DFQATT and CDR2 SNEGSKA (reference sequence). The DNA for the CDR3 is TGCAGTGCTAGAGAATGGGGGGCGGGGTACAATGAGCAGTTCTTC. Translated: CSAREWGAGYNEQFF.

This clonotype was seen a few times. The rearrangement links TRBV12-3 or TRBV12-4 to TRBJ1-4, with 7 bases fitting TRBD1. The length of the CDR3 is 16 residues. With 3 bases clipped from V and 2 bases from J, the junction kept 6 bases outside the gene matches. CDR3 sequence reads: CASSLRQGGTNEKLFF. As DNA, the CDR3 is TGTGCCAGCAGTTTGCGACAGGGAGGGACTAATGAAAAACTGTTTTTT.

This clonotype has more than one count but fewer than ten. This sequence joins TRBV7-2 and TRBJ2-1; D call uncertain. The J call may not be correct, given that the DNA end is closer to TRBJ2-7. The CDR3 runs 16 residues. Germline V gene data show CDR1 as SGHTA and CDR2 as FQGNSA. CDR3 protein: CASKTTENSSYNEQYF. Here the CDR3 DNA reads TGTGCCAGCAAAACCACGGAAAACTCCTCCTACAATGAGCAGTACTTC.

This clonotype was recorded a few times. The J gene is TRBJ2-5, the V gene TRBV11-2, with D uncertain. V was trimmed by 2 bases and J by 13 bases, leaving 11 bases between them. There are 11 residues in the CDR3. From germline, CDR1 is SGHAT and CDR2 FQNNGV. The CDR3 nucleotides are TGTGCCAGCAGCTTAACACCGGGCCTGTACTTC. Residues: CASSLTPGLYF. Combining the CDR3 with reference TRBV11-2 and TRBJ2-5 gives the whole variable domain EAGVAQSPRYKIIEKRQSVAFWCNPISGHATLYWYQQILGQGPKLLIQFQNNGVVDDSQLPKDRFSAERLKGVDSTLKIQPAKLEDSAVYLCASSLTPGLYFGPGTRLLVL.

This clonotype was seen repeatedly, ten times or more. This CDR3 is CSATGGNTEAFF. The CDR3 bases are TGCAGTGCCACAGGGGGGAACACTGAAGCTTTCTTT. The chain combines TRBV20-1 with TRBJ1-1, with 8 bases that match TRBD1. Trimming at V came to 6 bases and at J to 1 base, leaving 1 base not matched to a gene. This CDR3 spans 12 amino acids. Germline V lookup: CDR1 DFQATT, CDR2 SNEGSKA (reference sequence).

The V call is TRBV29-1, the J call TRBJ1-2; TRBD1 is a possible D gene (6 bases). V was clipped by 5 bases and J by 0 bases, with 10 bases between them. Germline V gives CDR1 SQVTM, CDR2 ANQGSEA. The CDR3 has 13 residues. This chain's CDR3 is CSVSTGPNYGYTF. DNA for the CDR3: TGCAGCGTTTCGACAGGACCTAACTATGGCTACACCTTC.

In this sample, this clonotype turned up many times. The chain has TRBV5-6 and TRBJ2-1; TRBD2 matches at 10 bases. Germline assignment: CDR1 SGHDT and CDR2 YYEEEE. The CDR3 runs 17 residues. Unmatched junction bases numbered 13, after V lost 2 bases and J lost 8 bases. The CDR3: CASSLLGSSGGLDEQFF. In DNA form, the CDR3 reads TGTGCCAGCAGCTTATTGGGTTCTAGCGGGGGTCTCGATGAGCAGTTCTTC.

This clonotype was counted a few times. The chain carries TRBV20-1 and TRBJ2-1; D is unclear. The germline CDR1 and CDR2 sequences are DFQATT and SNEGSKA (reference sequence). This CDR3 region has 13 residues. Trimming shortened V by 4 bases and J by 5 bases, and 12 bases separated the two germline ends. DNA of the CDR3: TGCAGTGCTACCATGGCTAACCACAATGAGCAGTTCTTC. Its translation is CSATMANHNEQFF.

This clonotype appeared a few times. The chain recombines TRBV2 with TRBJ1-5; D uncertain. There are 16 residues in the CDR3. The V gene's germline CDR1 is SNHLY and CDR2 FYNNEI. V shed 5 bases and J shed 2 bases, with 16 bases lying between them. CDR3 nucleotides: TGTGCCAGCAGTCCAACAGTCCAATCCGGCAATCAGCCCCAGCATTTT. It yields the protein CASSPTVQSGNQPQHF.

As for this clonotype: Germline is not matched at one junction end, which may reflect a read error. The chain joins TRBV2 to TRBJ2-1, with TRBD1 as a possible D gene (6 bases). CDR3 length equals 17 residues. Germline CDR1 and CDR2: SNHLY and FYNNEI. CDR3 sequence reads: CACSEGVLTGTMDEQFF. Written as DNA, the CDR3 is TGTGCCTGCAGTGAAGGGGTCCTAACCGGGACAATGGATGAGCAGTTCTTC. The variable domain in full, with the rest retrieved from reference TRBV2 and TRBJ2-1, is EPEVTQTPSHQVTQMGQEVILRCVPISNHLYFYWYRQILGQKVEFLVSFYNNEISEKSEIFDDQFSVERPDGSNFTLKIRSTKLEDSAMYFCACSEGVLTGTMDEQFFGPGTRLTVL.

This clonotype appeared once. This chain connects TRBV20-1 to TRBJ2-5; 9 positions match TRBD2. The V gene's germline CDR1 is DFQATT and CDR2 SNEGSKA (reference sequence). Trimming removed 0 bases from V and 11 bases from J; junction bases left unmatched: 16. The length of the CDR3 is 16 residues. The CDR3, as DNA: TGCAGTGCTAGAGATAGGGCTAGCGGGGCCTACAATGAGCAGTACTTC. It is translated as CSARDRASGAYNEQYF.

The J gene is TRBJ2-3, the V gene TRBV11-3; 11 bases align to TRBD2. Germline CDR1 is SGHNT and CDR2 is YENEEA. CDR3 size: 15 residues. V dropped 5 bases and J dropped 2; count of bases not matched to a gene: 3. CDR3 region: CASSTSGSTTDTQYF. The DNA for the CDR3 is TGTGCCAGCAGCACTAGCGGGAGCACCACAGATACGCAGTATTTT.

J is TRBJ2-5 and V is TRBV7-9, with 15 bases that match TRBD2. Losses at the gene ends were 2 bases for V and 11 bases for J; bases not matched to a gene: 12. The CDR3 is 17 amino acids. Germline loops: CDR1 SEHNR, CDR2 FQNEAQ (reference sequence). The CDR3 sequence: CASSLKLGLAGGNEQYF. The CDR3 nucleotides read TGTGCCAGCAGCTTAAAATTGGGACTAGCGGGGGGCAATGAGCAGTACTTC.

V is TRBV28 and J is TRBJ2-3, with D possibly being TRBD1 or TRBD2 (6 bases each). This CDR3 is built from 18 residues. In germline, CDR1 is MDHEN, CDR2 SYDVKM. V lost 7 bases to trimming and J lost 7 bases, with 30 bases between them. The CDR3 is CASIGYVGGGPRVYTQYF. CDR3 nucleotides: TGTGCCAGCATTGGTTACGTGGGGGGCGGTCCCCGTGTATATACGCAGTATTTT.

The rearrangement uses TRBV25-1 and TRBJ2-1; tentatively, D is TRBD2 (7 bases). Trimming took off 4 bases at V and 5 bases at J, with 24 bases between the two ends. Germline V gives CDR1 MGHDK, CDR2 SYGVNS. The CDR3 runs to 18 residues. Written as DNA, the CDR3 is TGTGCCAGCAGTGTTCGGGTAGCGGGCCAGGGGCAAGACAATGAGCAGTTCTTC. Residues: CASSVRVAGQGQDNEQFF.

V and J are TRBV6-6 and TRBJ1-2; 9 bases line up with TRBD1. CDR3 length: 13 amino acids. Germline CDR1 reads MNHNY; CDR2 reads SVGAGI (reference sequence). Trimming at V came to 7 bases and at J to 7 bases, leaving 7 bases not matched to a gene. The CDR3 nucleotides are TGTGCCAGCACGAAACAGGGGGCAGCTGGCTACACCTTC. Protein sequence: CASTKQGAAGYTF.

The V and J genes are TRBV10-3 and TRBJ2-6, with 11 bases aligning to TRBD1. The CDR3 totals 17 residues. Germline values: CDR1 ENHRY, CDR2 SYGVKD. V was pared by 8 bases and J by 2 bases, with 8 bases of the junction left unmatched. CDR3 nucleotides: TGTGCCATCGGCGGGACAGGGGGTTCGGCTGGGGCCAACGTCCTGACTTTC. As protein: CAIGGTGGSAGANVLTF.

The chain employs TRBV7-2 and TRBJ2-2, with no clear D. Germline V CDR1 and CDR2: SGHTA, FQGNSA. Trimming cost V 5 bases and J 4 bases, with 14 bases left between them. The CDR3 spans 15 residues. CDR3: CASSPRPTGTGELFF. The CDR3, as DNA: TGTGCCAGCAGCCCCAGACCGACGGGCACCGGGGAGCTGTTTTTT.